This T cell receptor beta chain is from a study of cytomegalovirus exposure and HLA in healthy donors. Study-wide results and caveats: Likely technical artifact: a cluster of highly shared sequence variants. A missense variant in DCLRE1C was later tied to TCR beta V- and J-gene trimming.

A multiplex PCR was run with 60 Vbeta primers and 13 Jbeta primers. Produced via immunoSEQ multiplex PCR; TCRdb's table is partial and in-frame only. This table holds about 120,000 clones, about three fifths found once. Regarding this clone: What it binds is not known.

V lost 4 bases to trimming and J lost 5 bases, with 16 bases between them. The germline gives CDR1 SGHRS, CDR2 YFSETQ. CDR3 size: 14 residues. This sequence was found in a woman aged 40-49 years in good health and CMV-seropositive. The sequenced sample consisted of PBMCs. The chain links TRBV5-1 to TRBJ2-7, with TRBD1 as a possible D gene (8 bases). The DNA of the CDR3 is TGCGCCAGCAGCCCCGGACAGGGAGGGCACGAGCAGTACTTC. Its translation: CASSPGQGGHEQYF.